A single sample is the source of the 10 T cell receptor beta chains below, sequenced in a study of tumor and adjacent non-tumor tissue in lung cancer. Three rounds of nested PCR, following a modified ARM-PCR protocol, produced the TCRbeta library. TCRdb independently ran MiXCR on the multiplex PCR reads; one entry per CDR3 protein. The table shows about 98,000 distinct CDR3 sequences, with roughly 80% occurring only once. The template was RNA from unsorted bulk tissue. Distant lung tissue was collected more than 3 cm away from the tumor edge. Sequenced material: distant non-tumor lung tissue. These receptors were taken from a man in his sixties with small cell lung cancer.

About this clonotype: Mismatch with germline at one junction end may stem from a read error. CDR3 loop: CSAKAGNNQHQHF. CDR3 sequence (DNA): TGCAGCGCTAAGGCAGGCAATAATCAGCACCAGCATTTT. This chain links TRBV29-1 with TRBJ1-5, with D hard to call. The CDR3 has 13 amino acids. Germline assignment: CDR1 SQVTM and CDR2 ANQGSEA. Full variable domain (missing parts from reference TRBV29-1 and TRBJ1-5): SAVISQKPSRDICQRGTSLTIQCQVDSQVTMMFWYRQQPGQSLTLIATANQGSEATYESGFVIDKFPISRPNLTFSTLTVSNMSPEDSSIYLCSAKAGNNQHQHFGDGTRLSIL.

A remark on this clonotype: The final CDR3 position lacks the conserved phenylalanine or tryptophan, pointing to a likely read error. The V and J genes are TRBV20-1 and TRBJ1-1, with D perhaps TRBD1 (6 bases). CDR1 is DFQATT and CDR2 is SNEGSKA in the germline V gene (reference sequence). The CDR3 has 18 residues. This chain's CDR3 is CSARDLCRGGGGNIEAFI. The CDR3 DNA is TGCAGTGCTAGAGATCTCTGCAGGGGCGGAGGAGGGAACATTGAAGCTTTCATT.

About this clonotype: Just one base apart from a much larger clone, this may be a read error. The chain combines TRBV28 with TRBJ2-1; TRBD2 is a possible D gene (6 bases). Germline assignment: CDR1 MDHEN and CDR2 SYDVKM. This CDR3 has 13 residues. The CDR3 region has the DNA TGTGCCAGCAGGGAGGGATACTACAATGGGCAGTTCTTC. Protein product: CASREGYYNGQFF. Combining the CDR3 with reference TRBV28 and TRBJ2-1 gives the whole variable domain DVKVTQSSRYLVKRTGEKVFLECVQDMDHENMFWYRQDPGLGLRLIYFSYDVKMKEKGDIPEGYSVSREKKERFSLILESASTNQTSMYLCASREGYYNGQFFGPGTRLTVL.

This clonotype was found many times. This chain joins TRBV14 and TRBJ2-3; maybe TRBD2 (5 bases). Germline V CDR1 and CDR2: SGHDN, FVKESK. This CDR3 spans 15 amino acids. V lost 0 bases, J lost 5 bases, and 12 bases lay in between. The chain's CDR3 is CASSQDRIRGDTQYF. CDR3 in DNA: TGTGCCAGCAGCCAAGATCGAATACGGGGAGATACGCAGTATTTT.

The chain couples TRBV2 to TRBJ1-6, with a possible D match to TRBD1 (6 bases). Trimming left V 7 bases short and J 7 bases short, with 20 bases between. The CDR3 spans 16 residues. CDR1 SNHLY and CDR2 FYNNEI come from the germline V gene. The CDR3 sequence is CASTTRQGIENSPLHF. The DNA for the CDR3 is TGTGCCAGCACCACTCGGCAGGGGATCGAAAATTCACCCCTCCACTTT.

This chain links TRBV11-2 with TRBJ2-7; unclear D gene. The CDR3 runs 14 residues. Germline V CDR1 and CDR2: SGHAT, FQNNGV. CDR3 sequence reads: CASGPDLISYEQYV. The CDR3 nucleotides are TGTGCCAGCGGCCCCGACTTGATCTCCTACGAACAGTATGTC.

This clonotype was counted a single time. The V gene is TRBV6-6, the J gene TRBJ1-6, with TRBD1 as a possible D gene (5 bases). Germline V gene data show CDR1 as MNHNY and CDR2 as SVGAGI (reference sequence). The germline V and J ends were trimmed by 4 bases and 17 bases, with 21 bases remaining between them. CDR3 length equals 14 residues. The CDR3 loop reads CASSSGLGDSSFHF. CDR3 DNA: TGTGCCAGCAGTTCGGGATTGGGGGATTCATCCTTCCACTTT.

Worth noting for this clonotype: Likely a read error: the CDR3 ends without its conserved phenylalanine or tryptophan. The chain is built from TRBV6-1 and TRBJ2-2; D is undetermined. The CDR3 extends over 11 amino acids. V shed 7 bases and J shed 7 bases, with 7 bases lying between them. CDR1 is MNHNS, CDR2 SASEGT, per germline. CDR3 protein: CASTLIGELFI. CDR3 sequence (DNA): TGTGCCAGCACCCTGATCGGGGAGCTGTTTATT.

Only one count was recorded for this clonotype. The rearrangement links TRBV6-1 to TRBJ2-1, with 9 bases that match TRBD1. This CDR3 has 18 residues. Germline V gives CDR1 MNHNS, CDR2 SASEGT. The ends lost 4 bases at V and 4 bases at J; junction bases unmatched: 14. The CDR3 DNA is TGTGCCAGCAGTGCCCGCCCCTCCGAGACAGGGGGATACAATGAGCAGTTCTTC. Translation: CASSARPSETGGYNEQFF.

The V gene is TRBV19, the J gene TRBJ2-1; no reliable D call. The V gene's germline CDR1 is LNHDA and CDR2 SQIVND (reference sequence). The CDR3 is 15 amino acids. Trimming pared 3 bases from V and 0 bases from J, leaving 9 bases between. The CDR3 spells CASSIDGPSYNEQFF. In nucleotides, the CDR3 is TGTGCCAGTAGTATCGACGGCCCCTCCTACAATGAGCAGTTCTTC.